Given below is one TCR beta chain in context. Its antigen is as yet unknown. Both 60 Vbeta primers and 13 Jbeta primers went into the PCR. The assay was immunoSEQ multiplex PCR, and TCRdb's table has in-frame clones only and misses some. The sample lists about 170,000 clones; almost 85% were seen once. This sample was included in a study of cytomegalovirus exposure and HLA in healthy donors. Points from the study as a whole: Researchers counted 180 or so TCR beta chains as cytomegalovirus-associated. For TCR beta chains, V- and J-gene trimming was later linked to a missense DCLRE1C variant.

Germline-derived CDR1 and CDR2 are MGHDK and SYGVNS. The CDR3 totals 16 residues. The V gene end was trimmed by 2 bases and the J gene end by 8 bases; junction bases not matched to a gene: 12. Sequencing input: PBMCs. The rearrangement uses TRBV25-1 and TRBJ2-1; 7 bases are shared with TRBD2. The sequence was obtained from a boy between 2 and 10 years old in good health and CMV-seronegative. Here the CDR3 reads CASSENRASGRHEQFF. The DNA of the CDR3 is TGTGCCAGCAGTGAAAATCGGGCTAGCGGTAGGCATGAGCAGTTCTTC. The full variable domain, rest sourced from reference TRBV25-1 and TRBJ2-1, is EADIYQTPRYLVIGTGKKITLECSQTMGHDKMYWYQQDPGMELHLIHYSYGVNSTEKGDLSSESTVSRIRTEHFPLTLESARPSHTSQYLCASSENRASGRHEQFFGPGTRLTVL.